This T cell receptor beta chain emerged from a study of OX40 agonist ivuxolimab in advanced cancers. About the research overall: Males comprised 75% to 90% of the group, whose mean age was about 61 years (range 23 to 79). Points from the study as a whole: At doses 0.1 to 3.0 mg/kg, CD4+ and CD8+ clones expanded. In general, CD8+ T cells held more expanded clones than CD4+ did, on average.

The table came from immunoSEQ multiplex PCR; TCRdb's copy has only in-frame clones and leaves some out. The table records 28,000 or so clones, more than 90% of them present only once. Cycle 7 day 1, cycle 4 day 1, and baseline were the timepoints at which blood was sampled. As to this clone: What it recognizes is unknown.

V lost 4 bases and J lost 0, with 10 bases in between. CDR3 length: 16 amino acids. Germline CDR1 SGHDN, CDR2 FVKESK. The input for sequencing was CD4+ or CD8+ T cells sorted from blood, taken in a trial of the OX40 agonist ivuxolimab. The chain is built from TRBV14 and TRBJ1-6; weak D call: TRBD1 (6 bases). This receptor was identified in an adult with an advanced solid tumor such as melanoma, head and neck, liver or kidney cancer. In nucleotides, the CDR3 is TGTGCCAGCAGCCGAGACAGGTCCTCCTATAATTCACCCCTCCACTTT. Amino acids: CASSRDRSSYNSPLHF. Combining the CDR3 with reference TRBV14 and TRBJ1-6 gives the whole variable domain EAGVTQFPSHSVIEKGQTVTLRCDPISGHDNLYWYRRVMGKEIKFLLHFVKESKQDESGMPNNRFLAERTGGTYSTLKVQPAELEDSGVYFCASSRDRSSYNSPLHFGNGTRLTVT.